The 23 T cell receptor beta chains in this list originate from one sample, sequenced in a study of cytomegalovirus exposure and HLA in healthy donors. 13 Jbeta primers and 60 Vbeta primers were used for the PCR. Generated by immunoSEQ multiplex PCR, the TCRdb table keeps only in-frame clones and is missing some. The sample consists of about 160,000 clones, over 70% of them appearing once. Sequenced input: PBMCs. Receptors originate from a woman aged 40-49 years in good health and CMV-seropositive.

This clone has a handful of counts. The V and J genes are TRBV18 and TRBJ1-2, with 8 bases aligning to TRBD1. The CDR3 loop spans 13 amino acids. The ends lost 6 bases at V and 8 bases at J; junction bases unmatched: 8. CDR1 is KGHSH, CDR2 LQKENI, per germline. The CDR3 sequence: CASSPTGEVGYTF. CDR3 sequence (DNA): TGTGCCAGCTCGCCGACAGGGGAGGTCGGCTACACCTTC.

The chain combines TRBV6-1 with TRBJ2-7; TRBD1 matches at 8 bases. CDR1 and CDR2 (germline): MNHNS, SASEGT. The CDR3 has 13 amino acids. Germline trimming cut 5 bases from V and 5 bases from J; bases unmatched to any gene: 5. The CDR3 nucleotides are TGTGCCAGCAGTACCTGGGACAGGCACGAGCAGTACTTC. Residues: CASSTWDRHEQYF.

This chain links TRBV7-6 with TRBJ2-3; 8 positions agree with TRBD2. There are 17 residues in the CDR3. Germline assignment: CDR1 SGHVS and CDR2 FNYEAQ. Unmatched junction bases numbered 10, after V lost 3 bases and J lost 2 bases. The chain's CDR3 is CASSLYREGGHTDTQYF. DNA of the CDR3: TGTGCCAGCAGCTTGTACCGGGAGGGGGGGCACACAGATACGCAGTATTTT.

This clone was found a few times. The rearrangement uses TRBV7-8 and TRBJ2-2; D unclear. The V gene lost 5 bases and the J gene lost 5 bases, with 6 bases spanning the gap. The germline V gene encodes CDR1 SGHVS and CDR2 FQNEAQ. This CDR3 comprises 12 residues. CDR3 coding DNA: TGTGCCAGCAGCCTGACTACCGGGGAGCTGTTTTTT. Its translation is CASSLTTGELFF. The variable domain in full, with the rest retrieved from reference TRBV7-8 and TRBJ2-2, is GAGVSQSPRYKVAKRGQDVALRCDPISGHVSLFWYQQALGQGPEFLTYFQNEAQLDKSGLPSDRFFAERPEGSVSTLKIQRTQQEDSAVYLCASSLTTGELFFGEGSRLTVL.

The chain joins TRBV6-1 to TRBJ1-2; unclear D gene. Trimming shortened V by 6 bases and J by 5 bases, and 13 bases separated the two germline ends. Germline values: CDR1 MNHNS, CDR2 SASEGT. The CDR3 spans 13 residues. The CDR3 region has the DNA TGTGCCAGCAGACAGACGGACTTGTATGGCTACACCTTC. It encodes CASRQTDLYGYTF.

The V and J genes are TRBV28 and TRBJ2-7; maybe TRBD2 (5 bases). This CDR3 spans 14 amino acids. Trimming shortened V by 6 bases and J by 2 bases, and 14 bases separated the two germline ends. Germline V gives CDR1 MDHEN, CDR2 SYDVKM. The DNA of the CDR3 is TGTGCCAGCAGCAGACCCCGGGATCCCTACGAGCAGTACTTC. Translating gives CASSRPRDPYEQYF. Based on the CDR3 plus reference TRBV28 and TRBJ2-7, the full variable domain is DVKVTQSSRYLVKRTGEKVFLECVQDMDHENMFWYRQDPGLGLRLIYFSYDVKMKEKGDIPEGYSVSREKKERFSLILESASTNQTSMYLCASSRPRDPYEQYFGPGTRLTVT.

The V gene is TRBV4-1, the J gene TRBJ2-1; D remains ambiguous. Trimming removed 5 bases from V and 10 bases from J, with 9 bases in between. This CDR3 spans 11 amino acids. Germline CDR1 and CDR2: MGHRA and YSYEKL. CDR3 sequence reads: CASSLAEEQFF. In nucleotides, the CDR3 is TGCGCCAGCAGCTTAGCCGAAGAGCAGTTCTTC.

CDR3 sequence (DNA): TGCGCCAGCAGATCCCCCGGTGGGGGGTATGGCTACACCTTC. Protein sequence: CASRSPGGGYGYTF. The rearrangement joins TRBV5-1 to TRBJ1-2; perhaps TRBD1 as D (5 bases). V was cut by 5 bases and J by 5 bases, with 16 bases left in between. This CDR3 region has 14 residues. From germline, CDR1 is SGHRS and CDR2 YFSETQ.

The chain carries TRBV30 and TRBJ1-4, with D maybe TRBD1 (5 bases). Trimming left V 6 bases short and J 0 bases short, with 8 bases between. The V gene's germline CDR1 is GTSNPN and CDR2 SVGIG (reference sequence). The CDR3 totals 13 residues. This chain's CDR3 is CACQGTTNEKLFF. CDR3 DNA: TGTGCCTGCCAGGGAACAACTAATGAAAAACTGTTTTTT. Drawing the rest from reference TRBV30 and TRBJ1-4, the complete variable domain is SQTIHQWPATLVQPVGSPLSLECTVEGTSNPNLYWYRQAAGRGLQLLFYSVGIGQISSEVPQNLSASRPQDRQFILSSKKLLLSDSGFYLCACQGTTNEKLFFGSGTQLSVL.

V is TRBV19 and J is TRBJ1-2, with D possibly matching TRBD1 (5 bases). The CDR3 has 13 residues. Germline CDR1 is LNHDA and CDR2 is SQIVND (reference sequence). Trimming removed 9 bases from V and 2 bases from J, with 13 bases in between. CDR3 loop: CASQRQTNYGYTF. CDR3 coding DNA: TGTGCCAGCCAAAGACAGACAAACTATGGCTACACCTTC.

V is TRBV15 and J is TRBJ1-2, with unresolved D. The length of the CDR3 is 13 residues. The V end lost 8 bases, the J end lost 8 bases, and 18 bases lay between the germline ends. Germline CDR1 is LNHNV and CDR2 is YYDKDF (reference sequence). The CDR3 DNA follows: TGTGCCACCTCAGGACGGGGTTCGGAGGGCTACACCTTC. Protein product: CATSGRGSEGYTF.

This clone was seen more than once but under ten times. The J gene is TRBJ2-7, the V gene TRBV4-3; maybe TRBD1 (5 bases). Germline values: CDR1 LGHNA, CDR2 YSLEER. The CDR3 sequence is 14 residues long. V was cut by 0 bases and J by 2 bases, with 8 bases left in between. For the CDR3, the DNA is TGCGCCAGCAGCCAAGAAAGGGGTCCCTACGAGCAGTACTTC. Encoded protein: CASSQERGPYEQYF.

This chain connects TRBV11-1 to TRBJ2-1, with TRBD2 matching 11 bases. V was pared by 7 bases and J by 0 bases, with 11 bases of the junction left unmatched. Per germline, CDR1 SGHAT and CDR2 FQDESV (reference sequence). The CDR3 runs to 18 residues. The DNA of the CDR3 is TGTGCCAGCACTTTGATGAGACTAGCGGGGACCTCCTACAATGAGCAGTTCTTC. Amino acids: CASTLMRLAGTSYNEQFF.

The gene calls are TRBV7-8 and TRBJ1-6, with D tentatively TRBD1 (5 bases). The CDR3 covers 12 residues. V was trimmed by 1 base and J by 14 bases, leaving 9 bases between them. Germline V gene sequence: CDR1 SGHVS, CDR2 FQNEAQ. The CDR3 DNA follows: TGTGCCAGCAGCTTAGTTGGGGACTCCCTCCACTTT. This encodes CASSLVGDSLHF. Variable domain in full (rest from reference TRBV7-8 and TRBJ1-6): GAGVSQSPRYKVAKRGQDVALRCDPISGHVSLFWYQQALGQGPEFLTYFQNEAQLDKSGLPSDRFFAERPEGSVSTLKIQRTQQEDSAVYLCASSLVGDSLHFGNGTRLTVT.

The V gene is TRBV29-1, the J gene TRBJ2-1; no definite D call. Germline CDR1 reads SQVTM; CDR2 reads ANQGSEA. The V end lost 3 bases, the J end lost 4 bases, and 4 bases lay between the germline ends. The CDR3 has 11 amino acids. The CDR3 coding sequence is TGCAGCGTTGAGGAGTACAATGAGCAGTTCTTC. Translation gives CSVEEYNEQFF.

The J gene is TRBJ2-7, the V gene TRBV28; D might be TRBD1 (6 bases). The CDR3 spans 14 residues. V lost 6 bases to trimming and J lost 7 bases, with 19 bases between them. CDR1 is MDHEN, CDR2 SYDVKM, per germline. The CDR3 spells CASRGGGPVGEQYF. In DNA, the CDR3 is TGTGCCAGCAGAGGTGGGGGCCCAGTGGGGGAGCAGTACTTC.

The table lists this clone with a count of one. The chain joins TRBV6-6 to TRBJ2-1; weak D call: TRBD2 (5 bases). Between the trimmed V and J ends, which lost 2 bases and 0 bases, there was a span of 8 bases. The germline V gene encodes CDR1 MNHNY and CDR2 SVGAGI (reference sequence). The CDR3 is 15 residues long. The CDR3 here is CASSYGLSSYNEQFF. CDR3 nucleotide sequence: TGTGCCAGCAGTTACGGACTGAGCTCCTACAATGAGCAGTTCTTC.

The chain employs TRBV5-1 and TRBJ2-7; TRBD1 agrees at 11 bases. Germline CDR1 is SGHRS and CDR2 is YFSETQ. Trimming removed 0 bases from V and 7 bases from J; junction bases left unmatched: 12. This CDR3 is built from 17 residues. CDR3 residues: CASSLGGLGTGGLEQYF. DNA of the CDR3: TGCGCCAGCAGCTTGGGGGGCCTTGGGACAGGGGGGCTGGAGCAGTACTTC. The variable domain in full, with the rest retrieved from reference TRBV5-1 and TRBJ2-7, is KAGVTQTPRYLIKTRGQQVTLSCSPISGHRSVSWYQQTPGQGLQFLFEYFSETQRNKGNFPGRFSGRQFSNSRSEMNVSTLELGDSALYLCASSLGGLGTGGLEQYFGPGTRLTVT.

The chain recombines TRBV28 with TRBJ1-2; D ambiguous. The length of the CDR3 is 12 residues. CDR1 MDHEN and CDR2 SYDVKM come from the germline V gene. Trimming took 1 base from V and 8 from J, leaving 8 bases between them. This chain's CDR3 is CASSLSRRGYTF. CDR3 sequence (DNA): TGTGCCAGCAGTTTATCCCGTCGGGGCTACACCTTC.

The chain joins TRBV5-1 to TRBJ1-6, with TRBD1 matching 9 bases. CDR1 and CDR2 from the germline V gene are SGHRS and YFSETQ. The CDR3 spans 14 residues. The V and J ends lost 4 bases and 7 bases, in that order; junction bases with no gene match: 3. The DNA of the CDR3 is TGCGCCAGCAGCCTAGGGACAGGGAATTCACCCCTCCACTTT. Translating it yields CASSLGTGNSPLHF.

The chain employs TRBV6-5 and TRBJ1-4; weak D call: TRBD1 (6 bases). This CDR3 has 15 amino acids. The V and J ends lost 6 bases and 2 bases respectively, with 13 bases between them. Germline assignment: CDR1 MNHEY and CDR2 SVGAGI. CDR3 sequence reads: CASRLQGLTNEKLFF. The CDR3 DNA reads TGTGCCAGCAGGTTACAGGGTTTGACTAATGAAAAACTGTTTTTT.

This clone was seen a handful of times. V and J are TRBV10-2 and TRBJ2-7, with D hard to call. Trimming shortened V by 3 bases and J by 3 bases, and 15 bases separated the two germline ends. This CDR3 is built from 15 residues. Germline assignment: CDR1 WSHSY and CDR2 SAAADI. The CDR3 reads CASSDSWQQDYEQYF. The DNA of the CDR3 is TGCGCCAGCAGTGACTCCTGGCAGCAGGACTACGAGCAGTACTTC.

CDR3 residues: CASRDKRNTIYF. The CDR3 nucleotides read TGTGCCAGCAGGGATAAGAGAAACACCATATATTTT. The chain has TRBV30 and TRBJ1-3, with D possibly being TRBD1 (5 bases). The CDR3 consists of 12 residues. Germline V gives CDR1 GTSNPN, CDR2 SVGIG (reference sequence). Trimming pared 8 bases from V and 5 bases from J, leaving 13 bases between. Based on the CDR3 plus reference TRBV30 and TRBJ1-3, the full variable domain is SQTIHQWPATLVQPVGSPLSLECTVEGTSNPNLYWYRQAAGRGLQLLFYSVGIGQISSEVPQNLSASRPQDRQFILSSKKLLLSDSGFYLCASRDKRNTIYFGEGSWLTVV.